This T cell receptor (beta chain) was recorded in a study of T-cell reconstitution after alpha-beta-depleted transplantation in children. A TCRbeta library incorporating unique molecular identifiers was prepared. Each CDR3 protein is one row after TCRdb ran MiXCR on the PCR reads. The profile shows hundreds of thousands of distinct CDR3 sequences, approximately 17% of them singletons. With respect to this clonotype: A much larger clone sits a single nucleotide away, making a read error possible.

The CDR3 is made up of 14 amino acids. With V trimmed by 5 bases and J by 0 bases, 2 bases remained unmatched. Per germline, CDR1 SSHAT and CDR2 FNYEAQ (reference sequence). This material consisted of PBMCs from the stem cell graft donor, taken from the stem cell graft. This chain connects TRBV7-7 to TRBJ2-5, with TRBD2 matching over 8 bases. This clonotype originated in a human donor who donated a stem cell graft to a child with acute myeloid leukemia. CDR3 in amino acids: CASSVSGNQETQYF. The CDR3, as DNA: TGTGCCAGCAGCGTTAGCGGGAACCAAGAGACCCAGTACTTC.